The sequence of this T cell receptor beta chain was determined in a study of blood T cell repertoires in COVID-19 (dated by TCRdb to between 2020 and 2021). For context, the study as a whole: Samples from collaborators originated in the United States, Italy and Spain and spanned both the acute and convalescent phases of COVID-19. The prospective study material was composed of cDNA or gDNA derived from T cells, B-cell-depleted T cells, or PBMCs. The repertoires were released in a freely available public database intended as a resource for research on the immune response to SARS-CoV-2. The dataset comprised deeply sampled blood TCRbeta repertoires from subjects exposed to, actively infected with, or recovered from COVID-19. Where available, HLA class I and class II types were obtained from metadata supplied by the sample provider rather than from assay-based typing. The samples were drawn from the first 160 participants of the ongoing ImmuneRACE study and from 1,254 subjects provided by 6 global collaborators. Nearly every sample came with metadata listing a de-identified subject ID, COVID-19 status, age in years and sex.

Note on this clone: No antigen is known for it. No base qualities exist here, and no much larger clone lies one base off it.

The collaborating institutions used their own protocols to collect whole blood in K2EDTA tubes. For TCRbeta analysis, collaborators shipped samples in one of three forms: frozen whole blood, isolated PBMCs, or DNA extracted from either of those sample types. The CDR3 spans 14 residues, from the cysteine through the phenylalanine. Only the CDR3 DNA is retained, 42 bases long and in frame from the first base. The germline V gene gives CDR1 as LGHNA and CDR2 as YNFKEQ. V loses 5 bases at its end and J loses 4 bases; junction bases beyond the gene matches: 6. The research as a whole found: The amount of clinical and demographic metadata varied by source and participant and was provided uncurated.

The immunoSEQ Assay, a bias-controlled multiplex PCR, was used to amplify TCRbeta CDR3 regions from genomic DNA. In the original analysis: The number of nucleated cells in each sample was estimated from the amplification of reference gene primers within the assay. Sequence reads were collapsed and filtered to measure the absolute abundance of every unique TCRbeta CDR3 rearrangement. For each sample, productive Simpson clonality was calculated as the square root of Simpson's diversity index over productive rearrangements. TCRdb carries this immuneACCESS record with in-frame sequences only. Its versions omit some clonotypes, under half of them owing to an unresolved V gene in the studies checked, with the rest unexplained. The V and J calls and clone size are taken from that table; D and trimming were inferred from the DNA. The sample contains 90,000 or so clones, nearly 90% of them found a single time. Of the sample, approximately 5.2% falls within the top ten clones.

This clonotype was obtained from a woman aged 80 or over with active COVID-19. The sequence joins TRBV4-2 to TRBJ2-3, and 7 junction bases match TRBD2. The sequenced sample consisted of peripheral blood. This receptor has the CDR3 CASSRGGRADTQYF. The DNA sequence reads TGTGCCAGCAGCAGGGGCGGGAGAGCAGATACGCAGTATTTT.